These T cell receptor beta chains were read from a single sample in a study of neurological immune-mediated disorders. TCRdb used MiXCR to reprocess the 5' RACE reads, holding one entry per CDR3 protein. This table holds under 70,000 distinct CDR3 sequences, roughly 3.5% found once. Input material: PBMCs. These receptors came from a woman in her fifties or sixties with multiple sclerosis. CDR3s include the opening cysteine and the closing phenylalanine or tryptophan. Each record gives: V gene, J gene, D gene, clone size, CDR3 DNA, CDR3 protein. The D gene is left open where the match is weak. Only part of the rows carry a size: once, few, many, or a class if the clone is expanded.

>TRBV10-3|TRBJ1-1|TRBD1|NA
TGTGCCATCAGGAGCCCGGCGGACAGGTCGAACACTGAAGCTTTCTTT
CAIRSPADRSNTEAFF
>TRBV24-1|TRBJ1-2|TRBD1|many
TGTGCCACCAGTGACCCAGGACAGGGGGATGGCTACACCTTC
CATSDPGQGDGYTF
>TRBV12-3/TRBV12-4|TRBJ2-7|TRBD2|many
TGTGCCAGCACCCCCGGACTAGCGAATTACGAGCAGTACTTC
CASTPGLANYEQYF
>TRBV6-5|TRBJ1-2|TRBD1|many
TGTGCCAGCAGTTACTCGCGGGACAGATCGAATGGCTACACCTTC
CASSYSRDRSNGYTF
>TRBV20-1|TRBJ2-5|NA|many
TGCAGTGCCCCAGGGATGGTAGAGACCCAGTACTTC
CSAPGMVETQYF
>TRBV12-3/TRBV12-4|TRBJ2-7|TRBD1|many
TGTGCCAGCAGTTTACCTCCGGGACAGGGGGCGGACGAGCAGTACTTC
CASSLPPGQGADEQYF
>TRBV16|TRBJ2-3|NA|NA
TGTGCCAGCAGCCCAATCCAGGGAGATACGCAGTATTTT
CASSPIQGDTQYF
>TRBV4-2|TRBJ2-7|TRBD1|many
TGTGCCAGCAGCCAAGGTCGGGGATCAGGGGGCGTCTACGAGCAGTACTTC
CASSQGRGSGGVYEQYF
>TRBV10-3|TRBJ2-1|TRBD1|medium-sized
TGTGCCATCGGGGACAGGGGCAATGAGCAGTTCTTC
CAIGDRGNEQFF
>TRBV6-2/TRBV6-3|TRBJ2-3|TRBD2|many
TGTGCCAGCACCAAGACTTCGGGGGGGTCCGATACGCAGTATTTT
CASTKTSGGSDTQYF
>TRBV9|TRBJ2-5|NA|NA
TGTGCCAGCAGCGTAGGGCAGAAAGAGACCCAGTACTTC
CASSVGQKETQYF
>TRBV20-1|TRBJ2-3|TRBD2|many
TGCAGTGCGCCACCTCTAGCGGGGGGGGCAGATACGCAGTATTTT
CSAPPLAGGADTQYF
>TRBV4-1|TRBJ2-4|NA|many
TGCGCCAGCAGCCAAGGTGGGGTAGGAAACATTCAGTACTTC
CASSQGGVGNIQYF
>TRBV7-8|TRBJ2-1|TRBD2|many
TGTGCCAGCAGCTTAGGAAGTCTGACTAGCGCAAATCCCCAGTTCTTC
CASSLGSLTSANPQFF
>TRBV20-1|TRBJ2-7|NA|many
TGCAGTGCTCCCGCGGGCGGGGAAGTCGAGCAGTACTTC
CSAPAGGEVEQYF
>TRBV24-1|TRBJ1-2|TRBD1|many
TGTGCCACCAGTGATCCTCCGGGACAGGGGGGCTATGGCTACACCTTC
CATSDPPGQGGYGYTF
>TRBV5-1|TRBJ2-1|TRBD1|NA
TGCGCCAGCAGCATACCGGGACAGGACAATGAGCAGTTCTTC
CASSIPGQDNEQFF
>TRBV11-2|TRBJ2-7|TRBD2|NA
TGTGCCAGCAGCCCACGACTAGCGGGATCCTACGAGCAGTACTTC
CASSPRLAGSYEQYF
>TRBV7-3|TRBJ2-2|NA|many
TGTGCCAGCAGCTTAGTTGTTGCGGGGACGAACACCGGGGAGCTGTTTTTT
CASSLVVAGTNTGELFF
>TRBV12-3/TRBV12-4|TRBJ2-1|NA|many
TGTGCCAGCAACGGCGGGGCGATGCGTGAGCAGTTCTTC
CASNGGAMREQFF
>TRBV7-9|TRBJ2-1|TRBD2|many
TGTGCCAGCAGCAAGGTAGCGGGTATCTACAATGAGCAGTTCTTC
CASSKVAGIYNEQFF
>TRBV20-1|TRBJ2-2|NA|many
TGCAGTGCTAGAGATCTAAGGCAGGGTGCGAACACCGGGGAGCTGTTTTTT
CSARDLRQGANTGELFF
>TRBV5-1|TRBJ1-6|NA|few
TGCGCCAGCAGCTTGGACCTAAATTCACCCCTCCACTTT
CASSLDLNSPLHF
>TRBV20-1|TRBJ1-1|TRBD1|many
TGCAGTGCCGTTCACCAGGGGGCCTGGAACACTGAAGCTTTCTTT
CSAVHQGAWNTEAFF
>TRBV12-3/TRBV12-4|TRBJ2-5|NA|NA
TGTGCCAGCAGTTTTGCCCAAGGGTTACGAGAGACCCAGTACTTC
CASSFAQGLRETQYF
>TRBV29-1|TRBJ2-1|TRBD2|many
TGCAGCGGCGGGACTAGCAGTTGGTATGAGCAGTTCTTC
CSGGTSSWYEQFF
>TRBV29-1|TRBJ2-3|TRBD2|many
TGCAGCGTTGAAGATTTGCGGGGGACAGATACGCAGTATTTT
CSVEDLRGTDTQYF
>TRBV6-6|TRBJ2-7|NA|many
TGTGCCAGCAGCTACCCGCGCAGGGTCGAGCAGTACTTC
CASSYPRRVEQYF
>TRBV10-3|TRBJ1-1|NA|many
TGTGCCATCAGCGTTCAAAAGTTGTCTGAAGCTTTCTTT
CAISVQKLSEAFF
>TRBV10-3|TRBJ2-4|NA|many
TGTGCCATCAGTGATACAGGGATAAGTCCCAAAAACATTCAGTACTTC
CAISDTGISPKNIQYF
>TRBV21-1|TRBJ2-5|NA|many
TGTGCCAGCAGCAAAGATTTGGACAGGGGACGAACGGAGACCCAGTACTTC
CASSKDLDRGRTETQYF
>TRBV11-2|TRBJ1-1|NA|NA
TGTGCCAGCAGCTTATCCAAGAACACTGAAGCTTTCTTT
CASSLSKNTEAFF
>TRBV11-2|TRBJ2-7|TRBD2|many
TGTGCCAGCAGCTTACGGGGGGTTTGGTGGAGCGGGAGCTACGAGCAGTACTTC
CASSLRGVWWSGSYEQYF
>TRBV27|TRBJ2-1|TRBD2|many
TGTGCCAGCAGTTCCGGGGCTAGCGGCTTCTACAATGAGCAGTTCTTC
CASSSGASGFYNEQFF
>TRBV5-4|TRBJ2-1|TRBD2|many
TGTGCCAGCAGCTTGGCTCTAGCGGGTTACAATGAGCAGTTCTTC
CASSLALAGYNEQFF